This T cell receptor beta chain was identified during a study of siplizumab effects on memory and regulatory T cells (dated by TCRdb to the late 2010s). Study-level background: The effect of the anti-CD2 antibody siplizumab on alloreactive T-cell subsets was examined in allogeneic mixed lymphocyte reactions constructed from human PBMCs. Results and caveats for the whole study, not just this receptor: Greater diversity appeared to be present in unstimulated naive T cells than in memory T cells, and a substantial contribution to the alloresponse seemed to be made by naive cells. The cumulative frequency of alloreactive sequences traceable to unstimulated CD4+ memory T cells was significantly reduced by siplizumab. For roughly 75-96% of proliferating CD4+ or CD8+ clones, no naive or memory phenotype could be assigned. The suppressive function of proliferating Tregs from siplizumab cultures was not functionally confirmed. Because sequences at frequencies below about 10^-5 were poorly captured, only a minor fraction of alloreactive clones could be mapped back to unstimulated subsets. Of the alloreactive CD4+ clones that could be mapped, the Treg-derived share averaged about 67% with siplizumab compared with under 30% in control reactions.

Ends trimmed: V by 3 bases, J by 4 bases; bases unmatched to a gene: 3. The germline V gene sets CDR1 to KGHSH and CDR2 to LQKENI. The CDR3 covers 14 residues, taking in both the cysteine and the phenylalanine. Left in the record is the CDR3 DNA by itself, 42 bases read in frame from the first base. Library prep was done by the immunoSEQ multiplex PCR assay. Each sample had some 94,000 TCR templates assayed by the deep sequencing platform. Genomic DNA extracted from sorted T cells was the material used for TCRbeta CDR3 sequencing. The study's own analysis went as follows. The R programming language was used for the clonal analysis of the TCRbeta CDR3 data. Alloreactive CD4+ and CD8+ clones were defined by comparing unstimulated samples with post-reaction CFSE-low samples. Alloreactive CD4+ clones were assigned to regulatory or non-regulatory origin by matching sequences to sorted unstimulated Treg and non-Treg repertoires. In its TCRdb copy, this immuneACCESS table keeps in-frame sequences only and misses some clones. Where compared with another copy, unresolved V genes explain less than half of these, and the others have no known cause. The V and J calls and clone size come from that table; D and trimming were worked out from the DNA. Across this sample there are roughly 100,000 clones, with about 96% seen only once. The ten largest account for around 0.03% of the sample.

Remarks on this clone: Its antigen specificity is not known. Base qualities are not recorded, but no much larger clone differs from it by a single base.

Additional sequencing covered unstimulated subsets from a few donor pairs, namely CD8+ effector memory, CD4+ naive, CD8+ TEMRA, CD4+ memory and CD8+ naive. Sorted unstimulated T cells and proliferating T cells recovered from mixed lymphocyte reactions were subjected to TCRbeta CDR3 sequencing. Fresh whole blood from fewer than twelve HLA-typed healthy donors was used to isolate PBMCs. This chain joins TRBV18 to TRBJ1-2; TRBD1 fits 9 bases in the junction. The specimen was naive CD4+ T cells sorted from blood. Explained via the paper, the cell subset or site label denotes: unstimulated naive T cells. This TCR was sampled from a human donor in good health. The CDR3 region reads CASSPTGQGYGYTF. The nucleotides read TGTGCCAGCTCACCGACGGGACAGGGCTATGGCTACACCTTC. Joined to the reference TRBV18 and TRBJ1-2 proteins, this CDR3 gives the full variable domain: NAGVMQNPRHLVRRRGQEARLRCSPMKGHSHVYWYRQLPEEGLKFMVYLQKENIIDESGMPKERFSAEFPKEGPSILRIQQVVRGDSAAYFCASSPTGQGYGYTFGSGTRLTVV.